Reported below is one TCR beta chain. No cognate antigen has been identified for it. Base qualities are not recorded, but no much larger clone differs from it by a single base. In the same sample, other DNA sequences code for this CDR3. TCRbeta CDR3 regions were amplified from genomic DNA using the immunoSEQ Assay, a bias-controlled multiplex PCR. The study's own analysis went as follows. Nucleated cell counts per sample were estimated from amplification of reference gene primers within the assay. To quantify the absolute abundance of each unique TCRbeta CDR3 rearrangement, sequence reads were collapsed and filtered. For each sample, productive Simpson clonality was calculated by taking the square root of Simpson's diversity index across productive rearrangements. TCRdb retrieved this table from immuneACCESS and kept in-frame rearrangements only. Not all clones are present; in checked studies, unresolved V genes account for under half, and no reason is known for the remainder. For V, J and clone size, that table is used; D and trimming come from the DNA. This sample lists 90,000 to 100,000 clones; less than 90% were detected once. The top ten constitute 1.5% to 2.5% of the sample.

The collaborating institutions used their own protocols to collect whole blood in K2EDTA tubes. Collaborator samples were shipped for TCRbeta analysis as frozen whole blood, isolated PBMCs, or DNA extracted from either sample type. The sample originates from a study of blood T cell repertoires in COVID-19 (TCRdb year 2020). Background on the whole study: Samples from collaborators originated in the United States, Italy and Spain and spanned both the acute and convalescent phases of COVID-19. The prospective study material was composed of cDNA or gDNA derived from T cells, B-cell-depleted T cells, or PBMCs. The dataset comprised deeply sampled blood TCRbeta repertoires from subjects exposed to, actively infected with, or recovered from COVID-19. Samples came from the ongoing ImmuneRACE study (first 160 participants) plus 1,254 subjects from 6 global collaborators. HLA class I and class II types, where available, came from metadata supplied by the sample provider rather than from assay-based typing. Nearly every sample came with metadata listing a de-identified subject ID, COVID-19 status, age in years and sex. The repertoires were made available in a free public database intended to serve as a resource for research on the immune response to SARS-CoV-2.

The research as a whole found: The quantity of clinical and demographic metadata differed by source and by participant and was supplied without curation.

The CDR3 contains 15 residues, cysteine and phenylalanine counted. Of the read, only the CDR3 DNA is kept; its 45 bases are in frame from base 1. V has 2 bases trimmed and J has 3 bases trimmed; junction bases matching no gene number 2. CDR1 and CDR2 are drawn from the germline V gene (reference sequence): PRHDT, FYEKMQ. The sequence was obtained from a man aged 70 or older with active or convalescent COVID-19. The sequence joins TRBV13 to TRBJ1-5; TRBD1 lines up with 9 middle nucleotides. The sample was peripheral blood. The sequenced DNA is TGTGCCAGCAGCTTAAGACAGGGGGACAATCAGCCCCAGCATTTT. The resulting protein is CASSLRQGDNQPQHF.